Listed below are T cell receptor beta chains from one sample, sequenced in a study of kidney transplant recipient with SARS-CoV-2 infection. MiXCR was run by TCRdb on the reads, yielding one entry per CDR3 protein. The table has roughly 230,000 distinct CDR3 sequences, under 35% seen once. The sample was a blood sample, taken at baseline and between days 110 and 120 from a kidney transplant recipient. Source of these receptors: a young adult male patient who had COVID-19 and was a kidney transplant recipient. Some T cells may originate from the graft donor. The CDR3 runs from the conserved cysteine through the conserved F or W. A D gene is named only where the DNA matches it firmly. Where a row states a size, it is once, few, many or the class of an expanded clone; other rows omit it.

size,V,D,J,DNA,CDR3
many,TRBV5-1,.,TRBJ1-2,TGCGCCAGCCTAGTAGAATCGGTTCGAAAGACCTATGGCTACACCTTC,CASLVESVRKTYGYTF
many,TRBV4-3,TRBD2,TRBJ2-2,TGCGCCAGCAGCCAAGGCTTCTTCGGACTAGCGGGAGGAGAGTACACCGGGGAGCTGTTTTTT,CASSQGFFGLAGGEYTGELFF
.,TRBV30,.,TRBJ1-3,TGTGCCTGGAATTATACGAACACCATATATTTT,CAWNYTNTIYF
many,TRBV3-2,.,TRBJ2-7,TGTGCCAGCAGCCAAGAAGCAGCTACCTACGAGCAGTACTTC,CASSQEAATYEQYF
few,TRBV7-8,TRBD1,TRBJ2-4,TGTGCCAGCAGCTTAAACCGGGACAGCTCGAAAAACATTCAGTACTTC,CASSLNRDSSKNIQYF
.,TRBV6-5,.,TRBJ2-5,TGTGCCAGCAGTCAACTCGTTGGGGGAGAGACCCAGTACTTC,CASSQLVGGETQYF
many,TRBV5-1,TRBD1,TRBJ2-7,TGCGCCAGCAGCTCGGGGACAGGGAGCTACGAGCAGTACTTC,CASSSGTGSYEQYF
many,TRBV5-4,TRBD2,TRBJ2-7,TGTGCCAGCAGCTGGGGACTAACCTACGAGCAGTACTTC,CASSWGLTYEQYF
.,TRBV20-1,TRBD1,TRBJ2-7,TGCAGTGCTAGAGACCGGGACAGGGGATCCGACGAGCAGTACTTC,CSARDRDRGSDEQYF
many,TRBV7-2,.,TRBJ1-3,TGTGCCAGCAGCGAAGACATTACTGGAAACACCATATATTTT,CASSEDITGNTIYF
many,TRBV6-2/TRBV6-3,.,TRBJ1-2,TGTGCCAGCAGTCGAGATCCCTGCATCGGAAAGACCTATGGCTACACCTTC,CASSRDPCIGKTYGYTF
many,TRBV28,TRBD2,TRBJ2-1,TGTGCCAGCAGTTTATCCACTAGCGGGTACAATGAGCAGTTCTTC,CASSLSTSGYNEQFF
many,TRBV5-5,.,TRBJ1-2,TGTGCCAGCCCTTCCCGTGTCTCGCGAAAGACCTATGGCTACACCTTC,CASPSRVSRKTYGYTF
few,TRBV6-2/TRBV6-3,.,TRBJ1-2,TGTGCCAGCAGTAGGCAGATCTGCATCGGAAAGACCTATGGCTACACCTTC,CASSRQICIGKTYGYTF
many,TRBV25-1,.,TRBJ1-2,TGTGCCAGCAGTCATTCACGAGAACTGGGAAAGACCTATGGCTACACCTTC,CASSHSRELGKTYGYTF
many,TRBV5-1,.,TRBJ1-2,TGCGCCAGCAGCCCTACAGGGAACAACTATGGCTACACCTTC,CASSPTGNNYGYTF
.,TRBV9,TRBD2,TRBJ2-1,TGTGCCAGCAGTGATGAGCCCGGGACTAGCGGGAGGGAATTCTACAATGAGCAGTTCTTC,CASSDEPGTSGREFYNEQFF
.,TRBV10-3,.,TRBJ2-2,TGTGCCATCTCTGAGGGAGTGGCTGGGGGGCTGTTTTTT,CAISEGVAGGLFF
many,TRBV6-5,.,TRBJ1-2,TGTGCCAGTGTCGACCCCGGATTGATAGATGGCTACACCTTC,CASVDPGLIDGYTF
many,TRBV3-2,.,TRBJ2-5,TGTGCCAGCAGCCATTCTCTGCAAGAGACCCAGTACTTC,CASSHSLQETQYF
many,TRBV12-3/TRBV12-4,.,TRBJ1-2,TGTGCCAGCAGTATAGCACCCACAGCAGGAAAGACCTATGGCTACACCTTC,CASSIAPTAGKTYGYTF
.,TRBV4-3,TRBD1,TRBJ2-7,TGCGCCAGCAGCCAAGAGGACAGGGGAACTGACGAGCAGTACTTC,CASSQEDRGTDEQYF
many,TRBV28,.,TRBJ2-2,TGTGCCAGCAGTTTACGTGGGGCCACCGGGGAGCTGTTTTTT,CASSLRGATGELFF
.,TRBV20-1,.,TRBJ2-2,TGCAGTGCTACCACATCCGGGACCGGGGAGCTGCTTTTT,CSATTSGTGELLF
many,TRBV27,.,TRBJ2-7,TGTGCCAGCAGTTTATACGACTCCTACGAGCAGTACTTC,CASSLYDSYEQYF
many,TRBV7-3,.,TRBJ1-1,TGTGCCAGCAGCTTAATCTGGGGGGGGGACACTGAAGCTTTCTTT,CASSLIWGGDTEAFF
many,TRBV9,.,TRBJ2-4,TGTGCCAGCAGCGTAGGGGATATGGGCAAAAACATTCAGTACTTC,CASSVGDMGKNIQYF
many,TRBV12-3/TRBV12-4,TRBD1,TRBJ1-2,TGTGCCAGCAGAACAGGGGGGGACTATGGCTACACCTTC,CASRTGGDYGYTF
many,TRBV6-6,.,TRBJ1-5,TGTGCCAGCAGTTACTCGAATGGGGGTACGCAGCCCCAGCATTTT,CASSYSNGGTQPQHF
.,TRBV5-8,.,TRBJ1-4,TGTGCCAGCAACCTACAGGCTAATGAAAAACTGTTTTTT,CASNLQANEKLFF
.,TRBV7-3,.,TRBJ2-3,TGTGCCAGCAGCTCGGGAAGGGATCCAGCGGCAGATACGCAGTATTTT,CASSSGRDPAADTQYF
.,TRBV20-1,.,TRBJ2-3,TGCAGTGCTAGAGTGTACGGCAGCACAGATACGCAGTATTTT,CSARVYGSTDTQYF
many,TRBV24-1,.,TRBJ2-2,TGTGCCACCAGTGATGCATTCGGGGAGCTGTTTTTT,CATSDAFGELFF
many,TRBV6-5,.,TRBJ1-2,TGTGCCAGCAGTTACTCGGGGCAGGATGAGGGTTACACCTTC,CASSYSGQDEGYTF
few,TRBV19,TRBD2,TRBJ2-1,TGTGCCAGTAGTATTTTTTCCTGGACTAGCGGGGCCCTCGGCGATGATGAGCAGTTCTTC,CASSIFSWTSGALGDDEQFF
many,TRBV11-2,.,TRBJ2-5,TGTGCCAGCAGCTCGCTAACATTTGTCCAAGAGACCCAGTACTTC,CASSSLTFVQETQYF
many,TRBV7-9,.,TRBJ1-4,TGTGCCAGCAGCCCTAGCAGGGACAATGAAAAACTGTTTTTT,CASSPSRDNEKLFF
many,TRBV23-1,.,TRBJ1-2,TGCGCCAGCAGTGCAAAGAAGCTACGCAGAAAGACCTATGGCTACACCTTC,CASSAKKLRRKTYGYTF
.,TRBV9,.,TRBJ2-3,TGTGCCAGCAGCGGTTTAAAGGGATTGCAATGCACAGAGACGCAGTATTTT,CASSGLKGLQCTETQYF
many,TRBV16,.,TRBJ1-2,TGTGCCAGCAGCAAGGCTATGGTCGTTAGAAAGACCTATGGCTACACCTTC,CASSKAMVVRKTYGYTF
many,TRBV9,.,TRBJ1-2,TGTGCCAGCTGGGTGAGGTACTCAAGAAAGACCTATGGCTACACCTTC,CASWVRYSRKTYGYTF
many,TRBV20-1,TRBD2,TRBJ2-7,TGCAGTGCTGGGACTAGCGGGATCTCCTACGAGCAGTACTTC,CSAGTSGISYEQYF
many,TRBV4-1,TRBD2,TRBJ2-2,TGCGCCAGCAGCCAAGATCCAATTCGACTAGCGGATAACACCGGGGAGCTGTTTTTT,CASSQDPIRLADNTGELFF
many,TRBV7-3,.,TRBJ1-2,TGTGCCAGCAGCTCCTACAGGGTCGATGGCTACACCTTC,CASSSYRVDGYTF
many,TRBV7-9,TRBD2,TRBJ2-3,TGTGCCAGCAGCTTAGGCCGAACTTCTGGGACTAGCGGGGGGAAGAGGGGGACGCAGTATTTT,CASSLGRTSGTSGGKRGTQYF
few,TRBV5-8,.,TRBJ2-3,TGTGCCAGCAGCTTGGTTTGGGCCCCAGATACGCAGTATTTT,CASSLVWAPDTQYF
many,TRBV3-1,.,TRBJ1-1,TGTGCCAGCAGCAGGGCTCCTCCCATTTCAATTCGCACTGAAGCTTTCTTT,CASSRAPPISIRTEAFF
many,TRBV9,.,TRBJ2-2,TGTGCCAGCAGCGTAGTTAGCGGCGCGAACACCGGGGAGCTGTTTTTT,CASSVVSGANTGELFF
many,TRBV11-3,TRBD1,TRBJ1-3,TGTGCCAGCAGCTGGACAGGGGCTGGCACCATATATTTT,CASSWTGAGTIYF
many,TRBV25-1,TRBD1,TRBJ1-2,TGTGCCAGCAGTGACGGGACAGGGCATATTCAGGGCTACACCTTC,CASSDGTGHIQGYTF
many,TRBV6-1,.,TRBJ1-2,TGTGCCAGCAGTAAATATCCCTCTATGCGAAAGACCTATGGCTACACCTTC,CASSKYPSMRKTYGYTF
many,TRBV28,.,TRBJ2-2,TGTGCCAGCACCGCATTGACATGGGACTCTACGGACGGGGAGCTGTTTTTT,CASTALTWDSTDGELFF
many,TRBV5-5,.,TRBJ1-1,TGTGCCAGCAGCCTCGGGACGAACACTGAAGCTTTCTTT,CASSLGTNTEAFF
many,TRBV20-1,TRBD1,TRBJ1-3,TGCAGTGCTCTAACAGGGGGTGGAAACACCATATATTTT,CSALTGGGNTIYF
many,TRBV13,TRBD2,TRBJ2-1,TGTGCCAGCAGCCTTGGACTAGCCCCCAATGAGCAGTTCTTC,CASSLGLAPNEQFF
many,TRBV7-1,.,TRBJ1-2,TGTGCCAGCAGCTTCGAAAGTCACGAGGGAAAGACCTATGGCTACACCTTC,CASSFESHEGKTYGYTF
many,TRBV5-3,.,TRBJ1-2,TGTGCCAGAGAACTTCTAGTGGTGAGAAAGACCTATGGCTACACCTTC,CARELLVVRKTYGYTF
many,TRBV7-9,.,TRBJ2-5,TGTGCCAGCAGCCCTAGTCAGGAGACCCAGTACTTC,CASSPSQETQYF
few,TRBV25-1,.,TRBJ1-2,TGTGCCAGCAGTAACTATACAGAACTGGGAAAGACCTATGGCTACACCTTC,CASSNYTELGKTYGYTF